Presented here are 12 T cell receptor beta chains from one specimen sequenced in a study of T cell changes during pregnancy in multiple sclerosis. The repertoire was sequenced with immunoSEQ multiplex PCR; TCRdb's copy has only in-frame clones and lacks some. The sample has about 57,000 clones, about 91% seen once. Sample: CD4+ T cells from peripheral blood mononuclear cells, taken in the second trimester of pregnancy. Receptor source: a female donor with multiple sclerosis, enrolled in a pregnancy study.

The CDR3 bases are TGCGCCAGCAGCCAGGAACCCCTGAGCGGGGGGATGGATACGCAGTATTTT. It yields the protein CASSQEPLSGGMDTQYF. This sequence joins TRBV5-1 and TRBJ2-3, with 9 bases that match TRBD2. The CDR3 spans 17 residues. CDR1 is SGHRS, CDR2 YFSETQ, per germline. J gave up 6 bases and V 4 bases, and 15 bases lay outside the gene matches.

The rearrangement links TRBV9 to TRBJ1-4, with TRBD1 identical over 12 bases. This CDR3 contains 17 residues. The ends lost 2 bases at V and 8 bases at J; junction bases unmatched: 10. The V gene's germline CDR1 is SGDLS and CDR2 YYNGEE. CDR3 amino acids: CASSVGTGGSLGEKLFF. The CDR3 DNA reads TGTGCCAGCAGCGTGGGGACAGGGGGCTCCCTGGGGGAAAAACTGTTTTTT.

The chain joins TRBV27 to TRBJ2-7; TRBD2 matches at 8 bases. Trimming removed 5 bases from V and 0 bases from J; junction bases left unmatched: 6. The CDR3 runs to 15 residues. CDR1 is MNHEY and CDR2 is SMNVEV in the germline V gene (reference sequence). The CDR3 DNA reads as TGTGCCAGCAGTACTAGCGGCAGCGCCTCCTACGAGCAGTACTTC. It yields the protein CASSTSGSASYEQYF.

This chain uses TRBV5-1 with TRBJ1-2, with 8 bases lining up with TRBD1. This CDR3 has 14 amino acids. V trimming: 2 bases; J trimming: 4 bases; junction bases outside the gene matches: 4. Germline CDR1 and CDR2: SGHRS and YFSETQ. The DNA for the CDR3 is TGCGCCAGCAGCTTCTCAGGGGGCGGCTATGGCTACACCTTC. Translating gives CASSFSGGGYGYTF.

This chain uses TRBV4-1 with TRBJ2-7; unclear D gene. Germline V gives CDR1 MGHRA, CDR2 YSYEKL. This CDR3 contains 14 residues. Between the trimmed V and J ends, which lost 2 bases and 5 bases, there was a span of 13 bases. The CDR3 region is CASSQSPLVDEQYF. The CDR3 coding sequence is TGCGCCAGCAGCCAAAGCCCCCTCGTAGACGAGCAGTACTTC.

The chain carries TRBV6-6 and TRBJ1-3; D is uncertain. V was clipped by 2 bases and J by 0 bases, with 5 bases between them. Germline V CDR1 and CDR2: MNHNY, SVGAGI (reference sequence). This CDR3 spans 14 amino acids. Here the CDR3 reads CASSYPGSGNTIYF. DNA for the CDR3: TGTGCCAGCAGTTACCCCGGCTCTGGAAACACCATATATTTT.

The chain recombines TRBV6-1 with TRBJ2-7; 9 positions agree with TRBD1. The CDR3 has 13 residues. In germline, CDR1 is MNHNS, CDR2 SASEGT. V was pared by 11 bases and J by 5 bases, with 10 bases of the junction left unmatched. CDR3 coding DNA: TGTGCCGGACGGGGACAGGGCTTCCACGAGCAGTACTTC. Protein sequence: CAGRGQGFHEQYF.

The rearrangement uses TRBV28 and TRBJ2-5; tentative D call: TRBD1 (6 bases). V lost 5 bases and J 4 bases, leaving 14 bases between the germline ends. The CDR3 runs to 14 residues. Germline V gives CDR1 MDHEN, CDR2 SYDVKM. The CDR3 here is CASSPDLGGETQYF. In nucleotides, the CDR3 is TGTGCCAGCAGTCCCGACTTAGGGGGAGAGACCCAGTACTTC.

The chain has TRBV29-1 and TRBJ2-1; D may be TRBD2 (6 bases). The germline V gene encodes CDR1 SQVTM and CDR2 ANQGSEA. The CDR3 consists of 14 residues. V lost 6 bases and J 3 bases, leaving 15 bases between the germline ends. CDR3 sequence: CSVGIFGGYNEQFF. CDR3 nucleotides: TGCAGCGTCGGCATTTTCGGGGGCTACAATGAGCAGTTCTTC.

V and J are TRBV30 and TRBJ2-2; 10 bases fit TRBD1. The CDR3 is made up of 17 amino acids. The germline gives CDR1 GTSNPN, CDR2 SVGIG (reference sequence). The trim removed 2 bases at V and 5 bases at J, leaving 11 bases unmatched. CDR3 nucleotide sequence: TGTGCCTGGAGTTTTCGCCCGGGACAGGGGCGTACCGGGGAGCTGTTTTTT. It translates to CAWSFRPGQGRTGELFF.

The chain joins TRBV6-6 to TRBJ2-5, with D unclear. V was cut by 3 bases and J by 1 base, with 6 bases left in between. The CDR3 totals 13 residues. Germline CDR1 reads MNHNY; CDR2 reads SVGAGI (reference sequence). The CDR3 region has the DNA TGTGCCAGCAGTTATTACTCCCAAGAGACCCAGTACTTC. Translating gives CASSYYSQETQYF.

The chain links TRBV6-1 to TRBJ1-2, with D possibly TRBD1 on 5 matching bases. This CDR3 spans 12 amino acids. Germline values: CDR1 MNHNS, CDR2 SASEGT. Trimming cost V 0 bases and J 8 bases, with 7 bases left between them. The CDR3 here is CASSEAQGGYTF. The CDR3 region has the DNA TGTGCCAGCAGTGAAGCTCAGGGCGGCTACACCTTC.